Reported below is one T cell receptor (beta chain). This specimen belongs to a study of cytomegalovirus exposure and HLA in healthy donors. The CDR3 runs to 18 residues. V gave up 4 bases and J gave up 9 bases; unmatched junction bases: 14. Germline-derived CDR1 and CDR2 are MNHNS and SASEGT. 13 Jbeta primers and 60 Vbeta primers were used for the PCR. Profiling relied on immunoSEQ multiplex PCR, and the TCRdb table lists in-frame clones only, not all of them. Found here are 100,000 to 150,000 clones, approximately 80% of them singletons; the top ten hold about 1.8%. This sequence was found in a man aged 18 to 29 in good health and CMV-seronegative. The specimen was PBMCs. This chain joins TRBV6-1 and TRBJ1-6, with TRBD1 matching 11 bases. The CDR3 nucleotides read TGTGCCAGCAGTGCCTATTTGGGGGGACAGGGGGGACGTTCACCCCTCCACTTT. This gives the protein CASSAYLGGQGGRSPLHF.